A selection of T cell receptor beta chains follows, all from one sample in a study of blood T cell repertoires in COVID-19. The assay was immunoSEQ multiplex PCR, and TCRdb's table has in-frame clones only and misses some. The sample lists roughly 67,000 clones, 83% seen once, with about 6.5% in the top ten. The material sequenced was peripheral blood. Receptors were obtained from a woman aged 55-70 years with acute or convalescent COVID-19. Both conserved end residues are part of each CDR3. The order of the fields is V gene, J gene, clone size, D gene, CDR3 DNA, CDR3 protein. The D gene is left open where the match is weak. Where a row states a size, it is once, few, many or the class of an expanded clone; other rows omit it.

V: TRBV25-1
J: TRBJ1-5
size: .
D: .
DNA: TGTGCCAGCGGGCCTTCAGATTTCAATCAGCCCCAGCATTTT
CDR3: CASGPSDFNQPQHF

V: TRBV5-4
J: TRBJ2-3
size: .
D: .
DNA: TGTGCCAGCAGCTTCGGGGCAGGGGGCACAGATACGCAGTATTTT
CDR3: CASSFGAGGTDTQYF

V: TRBV7-6
J: TRBJ2-5
size: once
D: .
DNA: TGTGCCAGCAGCTTAGCTTCCGGGGGAGGCCAAGAGACCCAGTACTTC
CDR3: CASSLASGGGQETQYF

V: TRBV5-4
J: TRBJ2-7
size: .
D: .
DNA: TGTGCCAGCAGCCCCACAGGGTTGTCTCGGGAGCAGTACTTC
CDR3: CASSPTGLSREQYF

V: TRBV30
J: TRBJ1-2
size: few
D: TRBD1
DNA: TGTGCCTGGAGCCCAGGGGGCCCTAACTATGGCTACACCTTC
CDR3: CAWSPGGPNYGYTF

V: TRBV11-2
J: TRBJ2-2
size: .
D: TRBD1
DNA: TGTGCCAGCAGCTCAGACAGGGGGCGGGACACCGGGGAGCTGTTTTTT
CDR3: CASSSDRGRDTGELFF

V: TRBV5-6
J: TRBJ1-3
size: few
D: .
DNA: TGTGCCAGCAGCGCAGGACAGGGAAACACCATATATTTT
CDR3: CASSAGQGNTIYF

V: TRBV2
J: TRBJ2-7
size: once
D: .
DNA: TGTGCCAGCAGTGAAGAGGGAGCTCCCTCCTACGAGCAGTACTTC
CDR3: CASSEEGAPSYEQYF

V: TRBV5-1
J: TRBJ1-1
size: .
D: TRBD1
DNA: TGCGCCAGCAGCTTGGGCGACAGGGATTACACTGAAGCTTTCTTT
CDR3: CASSLGDRDYTEAFF

V: TRBV5-5
J: TRBJ1-4
size: once
D: TRBD1
DNA: TGTGCCAGCAGCTTGGCAGGGACAGTTAATGAAAAACTGTTTTTT
CDR3: CASSLAGTVNEKLFF

V: TRBV4-2
J: TRBJ2-1
size: .
D: TRBD2
DNA: TGTGCCAGCAGCCAAGTGACGGGGGGATACAATGAGCAGTTCTTC
CDR3: CASSQVTGGYNEQFF

V: TRBV5-1
J: TRBJ1-4
size: .
D: .
DNA: TGCGCCAGCAGCTTTGGCGGGGGAGATGAAAAACTGTTTTTT
CDR3: CASSFGGGDEKLFF

V: TRBV13
J: TRBJ1-6
size: .
D: TRBD1
DNA: TGTGCCAGCAGCTTACGGTGGGCAGGGGGTCCTAATTCACCCCTCCACTTT
CDR3: CASSLRWAGGPNSPLHF

V: TRBV12-3/TRBV12-4
J: TRBJ1-2
size: .
D: .
DNA: TGTGCCAGCAGTTTTGGCGGGAGAGGCTACACCTTC
CDR3: CASSFGGRGYTF

V: TRBV10-1
J: TRBJ2-4
size: .
D: TRBD2
DNA: TGCGCCGACAAGGGACTAGCTTCTCCCGGAGCCAAAAACATTCAGTACTTC
CDR3: CADKGLASPGAKNIQYF

V: TRBV2
J: TRBJ1-4
size: once
D: .
DNA: TGTGCCAGCAGTGACAGGCGAGCAACTAATGAAAAACTGTTTTTT
CDR3: CASSDRRATNEKLFF

V: TRBV30
J: TRBJ1-2
size: .
D: TRBD1
DNA: TGTGCCTGGATGAGGGACAGGACTCATTCACGGGCCTACACCTTC
CDR3: CAWMRDRTHSRAYTF

V: TRBV18
J: TRBJ2-3
size: .
D: TRBD1
DNA: TGTGCCAGCTCACCACAGGGACAGGGGGCTGGTACGCAGTATTTT
CDR3: CASSPQGQGAGTQYF

V: TRBV6-6
J: TRBJ1-5
size: .
D: TRBD1
DNA: TGTGCCAGCACCTCGGGGACAGGGAAGGTCCAGCCCCAGCATTTT
CDR3: CASTSGTGKVQPQHF

V: TRBV9
J: TRBJ2-1
size: .
D: TRBD1
DNA: TGTGCCAGCAGCGTAGGAAGGAGCAGGGGGAATGAGCAGTTCTTC
CDR3: CASSVGRSRGNEQFF

V: TRBV7-9
J: TRBJ2-1
size: .
D: .
DNA: TGTGCCAGCAGCTTAGCTCGCGCATTCTCCTACAATGAGCAGTTCTTC
CDR3: CASSLARAFSYNEQFF

V: TRBV7-6
J: TRBJ1-2
size: .
D: TRBD1
DNA: TGTGCCAGCGCCCCTAGGGCAGGGGGTAGAGGCAACTATGGCTACACCTTC
CDR3: CASAPRAGGRGNYGYTF